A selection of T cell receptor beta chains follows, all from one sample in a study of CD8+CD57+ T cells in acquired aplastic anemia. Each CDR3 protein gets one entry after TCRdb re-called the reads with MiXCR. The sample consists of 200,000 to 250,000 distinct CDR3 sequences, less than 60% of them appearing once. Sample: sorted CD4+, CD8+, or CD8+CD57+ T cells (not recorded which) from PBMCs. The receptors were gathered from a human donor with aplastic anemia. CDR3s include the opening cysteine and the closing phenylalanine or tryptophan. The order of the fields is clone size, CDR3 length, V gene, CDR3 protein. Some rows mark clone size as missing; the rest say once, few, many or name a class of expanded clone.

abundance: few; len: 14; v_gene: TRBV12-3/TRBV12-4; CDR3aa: CASSLGLAENEQFF
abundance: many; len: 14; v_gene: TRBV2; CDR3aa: CASSGGLENTEAFF
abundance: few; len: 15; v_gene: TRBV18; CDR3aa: CASSPRENRGTEAFF
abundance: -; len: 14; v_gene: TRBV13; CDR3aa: CASSSREAQPEQYF
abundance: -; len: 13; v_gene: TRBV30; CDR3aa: CAWTLGWTNDYTF
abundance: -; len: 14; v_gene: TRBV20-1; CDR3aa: CSLVISGSYNEQFF
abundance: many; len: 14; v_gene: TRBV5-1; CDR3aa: CASSLEGYEEKLFF
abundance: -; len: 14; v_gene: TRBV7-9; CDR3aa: CASIRLGGSDTQYF
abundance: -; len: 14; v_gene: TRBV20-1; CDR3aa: CSARVQGSSETQYF
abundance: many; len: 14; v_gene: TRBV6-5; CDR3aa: CASQEGQGSYEQYF
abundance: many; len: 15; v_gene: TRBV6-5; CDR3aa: CASSLRGSGANVLTF
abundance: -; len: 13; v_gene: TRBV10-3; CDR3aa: CAISGSGSETQYF
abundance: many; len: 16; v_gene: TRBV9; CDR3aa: CASSVALREFDETQYF
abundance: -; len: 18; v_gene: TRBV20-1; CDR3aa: CSARDRSGGTAGSYEQYF
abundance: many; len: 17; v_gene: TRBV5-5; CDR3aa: CASSSRTSGGEADTQYF
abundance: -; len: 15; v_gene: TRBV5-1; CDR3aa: CAGSLDGYSNQPQHF
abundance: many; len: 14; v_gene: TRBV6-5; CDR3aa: CASSPGGTYNEQFF
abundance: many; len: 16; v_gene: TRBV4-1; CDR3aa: CASSQLAGGVRETQYF
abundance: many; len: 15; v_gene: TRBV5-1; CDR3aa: CASSQLSSGANVLTF
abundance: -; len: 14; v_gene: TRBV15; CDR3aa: CATSREDSIYGYTF
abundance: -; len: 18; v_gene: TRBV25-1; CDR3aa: CASSESRGILLNTGELFF
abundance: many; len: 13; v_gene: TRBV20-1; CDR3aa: CSAGEMANQPQHF
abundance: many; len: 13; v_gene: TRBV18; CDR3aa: CASSPKDTGELFF
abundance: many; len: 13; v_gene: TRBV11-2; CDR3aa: CATGGGLRYEQYF
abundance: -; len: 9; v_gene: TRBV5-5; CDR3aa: CASSLVEGF
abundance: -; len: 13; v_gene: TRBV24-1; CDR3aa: CATSDGRDYGYTF
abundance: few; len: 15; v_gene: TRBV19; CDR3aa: CASSMRAGGRDTIYF
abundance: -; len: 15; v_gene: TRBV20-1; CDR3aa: CSAREGLAGIYEQYF
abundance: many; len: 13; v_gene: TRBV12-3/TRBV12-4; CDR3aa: CASSLGPVQPQHF
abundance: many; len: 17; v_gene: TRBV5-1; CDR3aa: CASSLARPGQGNYGYTF
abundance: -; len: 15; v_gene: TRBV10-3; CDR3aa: CAISGASGEANEQFF
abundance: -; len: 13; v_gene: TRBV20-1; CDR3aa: CSAMGGAYNEQFF
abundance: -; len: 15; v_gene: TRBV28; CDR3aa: CASSLGGGLGEKLFF
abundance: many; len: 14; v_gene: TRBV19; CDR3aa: CASSISGMNTEAFF
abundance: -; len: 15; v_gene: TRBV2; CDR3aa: CASSDLTAGSGGYTF
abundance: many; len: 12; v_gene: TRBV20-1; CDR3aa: CSARVDPGAYTF
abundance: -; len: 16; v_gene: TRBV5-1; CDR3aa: CASSLQAGRITDTQYF
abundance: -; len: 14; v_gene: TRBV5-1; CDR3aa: CASRTTTGESGYTF
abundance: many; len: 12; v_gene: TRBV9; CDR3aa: CASSETGYEQFF
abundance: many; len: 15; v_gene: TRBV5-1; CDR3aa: CASSLGSANTGELFF
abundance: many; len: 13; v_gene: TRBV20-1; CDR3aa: CSAREGGNQPQHF
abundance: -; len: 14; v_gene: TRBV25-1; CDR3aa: CATRGLAGNNEQFF
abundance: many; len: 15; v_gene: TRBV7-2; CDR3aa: CASSLGRSSGNTIYF
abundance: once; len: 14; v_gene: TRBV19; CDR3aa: CASSTAGGDYGYTF
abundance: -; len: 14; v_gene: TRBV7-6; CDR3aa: CASGRDDRGLVAFF